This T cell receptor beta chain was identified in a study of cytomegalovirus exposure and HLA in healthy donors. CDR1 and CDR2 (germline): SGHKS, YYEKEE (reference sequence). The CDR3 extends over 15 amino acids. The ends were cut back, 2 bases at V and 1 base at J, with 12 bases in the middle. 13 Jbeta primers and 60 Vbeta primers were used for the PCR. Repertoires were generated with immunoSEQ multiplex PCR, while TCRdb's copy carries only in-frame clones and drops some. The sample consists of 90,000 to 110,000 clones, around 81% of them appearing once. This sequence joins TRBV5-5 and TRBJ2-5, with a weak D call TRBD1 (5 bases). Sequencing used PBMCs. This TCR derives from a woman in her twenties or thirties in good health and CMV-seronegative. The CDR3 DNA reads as TGTGCCAGCAGCTTATTAGAACAGGTCCAAGAGACCCAGTACTTC. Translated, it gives CASSLLEQVQETQYF. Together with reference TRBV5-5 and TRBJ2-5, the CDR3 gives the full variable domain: DAGVTQSPTHLIKTRGQQVTLRCSPISGHKSVSWYQQVLGQGPQFIFQYYEKEERGRGNFPDRFSARQFPNYSSELNVNALLLGDSALYLCASSLLEQVQETQYFGPGTRLLVL.